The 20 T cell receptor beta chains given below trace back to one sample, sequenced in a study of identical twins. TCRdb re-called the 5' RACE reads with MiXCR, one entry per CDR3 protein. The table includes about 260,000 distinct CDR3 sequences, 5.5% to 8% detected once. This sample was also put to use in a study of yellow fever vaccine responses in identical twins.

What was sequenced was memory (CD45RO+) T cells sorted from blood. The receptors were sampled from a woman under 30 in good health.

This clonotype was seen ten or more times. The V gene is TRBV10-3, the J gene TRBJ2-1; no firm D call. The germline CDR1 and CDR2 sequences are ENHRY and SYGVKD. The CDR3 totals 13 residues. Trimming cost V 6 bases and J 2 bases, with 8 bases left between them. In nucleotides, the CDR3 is TGTGCCATCAGGCGGAACGCCTACAATGAGCAGTTCTTC. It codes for CAIRRNAYNEQFF.

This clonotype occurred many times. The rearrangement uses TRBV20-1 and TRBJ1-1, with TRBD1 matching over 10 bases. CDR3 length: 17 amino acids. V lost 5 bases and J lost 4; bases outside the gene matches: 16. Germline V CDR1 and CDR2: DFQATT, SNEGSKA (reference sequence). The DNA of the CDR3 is TGCAGTGCTGTCCCTGCACCGGGACAGGGGACATCCACTGAAGCTTTCTTT. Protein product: CSAVPAPGQGTSTEAFF.

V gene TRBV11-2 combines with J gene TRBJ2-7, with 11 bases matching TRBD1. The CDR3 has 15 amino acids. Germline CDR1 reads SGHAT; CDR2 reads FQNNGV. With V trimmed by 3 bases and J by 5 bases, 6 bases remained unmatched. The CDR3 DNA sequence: TGTGCCAGCAGCTTTACCGGGACAGGGGGGAACGAGCAGTACTTC. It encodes CASSFTGTGGNEQYF.

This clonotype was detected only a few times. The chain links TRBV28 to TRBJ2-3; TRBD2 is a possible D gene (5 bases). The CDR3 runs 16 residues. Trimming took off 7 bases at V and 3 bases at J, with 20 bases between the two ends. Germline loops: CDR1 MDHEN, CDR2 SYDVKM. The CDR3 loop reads CASKRSVGSLTDTQYF. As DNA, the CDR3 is TGTGCCAGCAAGCGGTCCGTGGGGTCTCTTACAGATACGCAGTATTTT.

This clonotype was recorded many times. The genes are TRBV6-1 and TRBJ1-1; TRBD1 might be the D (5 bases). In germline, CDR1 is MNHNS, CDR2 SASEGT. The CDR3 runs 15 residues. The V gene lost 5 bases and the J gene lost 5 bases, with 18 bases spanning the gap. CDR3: CASSKPGPKMTEAFF. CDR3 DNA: TGTGCCAGCAGTAAACCGGGACCGAAAATGACTGAAGCTTTCTTT.

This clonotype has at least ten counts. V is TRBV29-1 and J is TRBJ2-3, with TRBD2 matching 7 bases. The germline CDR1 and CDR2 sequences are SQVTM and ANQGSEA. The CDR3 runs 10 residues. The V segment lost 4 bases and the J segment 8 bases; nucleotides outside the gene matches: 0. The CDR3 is CSVGEGTQYF. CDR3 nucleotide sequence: TGCAGCGTTGGGGAGGGTACGCAGTATTTT.

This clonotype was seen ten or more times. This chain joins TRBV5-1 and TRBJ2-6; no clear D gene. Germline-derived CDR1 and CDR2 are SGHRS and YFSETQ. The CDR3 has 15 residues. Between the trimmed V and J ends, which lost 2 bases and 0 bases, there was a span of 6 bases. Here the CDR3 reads CASSLTDSGANVLTF. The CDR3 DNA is TGCGCCAGCAGCTTAACAGACTCTGGGGCCAACGTCCTGACTTTC.

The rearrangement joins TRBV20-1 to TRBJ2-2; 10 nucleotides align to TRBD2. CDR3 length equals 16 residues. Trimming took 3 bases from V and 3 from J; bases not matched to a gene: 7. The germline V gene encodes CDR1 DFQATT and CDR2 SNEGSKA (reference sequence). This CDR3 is CSASNLAGVHTGELFF. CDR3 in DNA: TGCAGTGCTAGCAACCTAGCGGGGGTTCACACCGGGGAGCTGTTTTTT.

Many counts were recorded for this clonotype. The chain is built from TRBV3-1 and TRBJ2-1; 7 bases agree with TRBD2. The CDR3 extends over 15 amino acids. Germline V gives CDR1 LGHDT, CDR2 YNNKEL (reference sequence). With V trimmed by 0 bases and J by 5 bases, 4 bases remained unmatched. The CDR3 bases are TGTGCCAGCAGCCAAGAGGGGAGGGTCCACAATGAGCAGTTCTTC. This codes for CASSQEGRVHNEQFF.

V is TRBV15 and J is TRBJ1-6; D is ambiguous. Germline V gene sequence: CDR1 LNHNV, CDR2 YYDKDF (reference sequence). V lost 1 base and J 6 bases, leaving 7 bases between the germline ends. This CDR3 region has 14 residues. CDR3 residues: CATSRGGINSPLHF. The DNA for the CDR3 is TGTGCCACCAGCAGAGGCGGGATTAATTCACCCCTCCACTTT. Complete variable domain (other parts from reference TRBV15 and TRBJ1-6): DAMVIQNPRYQVTQFGKPVTLSCSQTLNHNVMYWYQQKSSQAPKLLFHYYDKDFNNEADTPDNFQSRRPNTSFCFLDIRSPGLGDTAMYLCATSRGGINSPLHFGNGTRLTVT.

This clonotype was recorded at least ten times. The chain's CDR3 is CASSFADSYEQYF. CDR3 DNA sequence: TGTGCCAGCAGTTTTGCAGACTCCTACGAGCAGTACTTC. The rearrangement joins TRBV12-3 or TRBV12-4 to TRBJ2-7; D not resolved. V dropped 3 bases and J dropped 0 bases, with 6 bases sitting between them. The CDR3 runs 13 residues.

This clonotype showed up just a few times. CDR3 sequence (DNA): TGTGCCAGCAGCACGGGAGGGACCGTCTACTTC. This gives the protein CASSTGGTVYF. The V call is TRBV6-5, the J call TRBJ2-5; 8 bases align to TRBD2. From germline, CDR1 is MNHEY and CDR2 SVGAGI. The V segment lost 6 bases and the J segment 14 bases; nucleotides outside the gene matches: 8. The CDR3 spans 11 residues.

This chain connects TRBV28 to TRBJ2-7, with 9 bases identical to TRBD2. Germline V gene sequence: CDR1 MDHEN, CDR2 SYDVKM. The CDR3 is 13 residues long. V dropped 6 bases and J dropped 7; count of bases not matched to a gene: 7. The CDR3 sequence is CASRASGKGEQYF. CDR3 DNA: TGTGCCAGCAGGGCTAGCGGGAAGGGAGAGCAGTACTTC. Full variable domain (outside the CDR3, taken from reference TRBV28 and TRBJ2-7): DVKVTQSSRYLVKRTGEKVFLECVQDMDHENMFWYRQDPGLGLRLIYFSYDVKMKEKGDIPEGYSVSREKKERFSLILESASTNQTSMYLCASRASGKGEQYFGPGTRLTVT.

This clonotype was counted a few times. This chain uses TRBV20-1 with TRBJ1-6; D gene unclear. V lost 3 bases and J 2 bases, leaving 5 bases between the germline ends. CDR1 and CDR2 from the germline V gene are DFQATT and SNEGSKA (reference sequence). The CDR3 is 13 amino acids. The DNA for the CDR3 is TGCAGTGCTAGGAGGGCCTATAATTCACCCCTCCACTTT. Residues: CSARRAYNSPLHF.

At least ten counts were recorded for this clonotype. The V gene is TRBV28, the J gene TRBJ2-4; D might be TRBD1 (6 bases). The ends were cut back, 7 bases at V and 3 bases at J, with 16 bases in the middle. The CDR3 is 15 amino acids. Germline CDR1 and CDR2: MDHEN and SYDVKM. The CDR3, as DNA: TGTGCCAGCAATCAGGGGCGTGTAGGCAAAAACATTCAGTACTTC. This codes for CASNQGRVGKNIQYF.

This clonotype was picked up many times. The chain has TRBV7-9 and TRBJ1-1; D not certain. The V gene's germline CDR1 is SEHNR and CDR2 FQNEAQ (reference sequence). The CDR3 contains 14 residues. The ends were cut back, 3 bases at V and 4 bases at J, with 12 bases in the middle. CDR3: CASSLESEGTEAFF. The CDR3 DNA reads TGTGCCAGCAGCTTGGAGAGTGAAGGCACTGAAGCTTTCTTT.

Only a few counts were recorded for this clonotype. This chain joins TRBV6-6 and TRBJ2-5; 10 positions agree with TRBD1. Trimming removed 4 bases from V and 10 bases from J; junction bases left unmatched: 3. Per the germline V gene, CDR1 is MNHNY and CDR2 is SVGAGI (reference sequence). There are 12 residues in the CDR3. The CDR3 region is CASSWGQGIQYF. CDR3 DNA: TGTGCCAGCAGTTGGGGACAGGGGATCCAGTACTTC.

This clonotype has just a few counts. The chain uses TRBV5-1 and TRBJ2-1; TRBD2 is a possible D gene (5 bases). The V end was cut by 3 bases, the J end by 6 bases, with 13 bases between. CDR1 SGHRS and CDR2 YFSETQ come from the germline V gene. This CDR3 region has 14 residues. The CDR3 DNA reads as TGCGCCAGCAGCTACAGCGGAACGATCAATGAGCAGTTCTTC. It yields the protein CASSYSGTINEQFF. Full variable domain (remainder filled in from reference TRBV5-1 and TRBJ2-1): KAGVTQTPRYLIKTRGQQVTLSCSPISGHRSVSWYQQTPGQGLQFLFEYFSETQRNKGNFPGRFSGRQFSNSRSEMNVSTLELGDSALYLCASSYSGTINEQFFGPGTRLTVL.

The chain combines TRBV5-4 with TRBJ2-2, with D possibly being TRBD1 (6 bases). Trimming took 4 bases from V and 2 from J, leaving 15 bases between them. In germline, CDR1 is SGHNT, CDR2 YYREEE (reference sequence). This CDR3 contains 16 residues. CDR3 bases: TGTGCCAGCAGCACCAGGACAGAGGGTAACACCGGGGAGCTGTTTTTT. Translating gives CASSTRTEGNTGELFF.

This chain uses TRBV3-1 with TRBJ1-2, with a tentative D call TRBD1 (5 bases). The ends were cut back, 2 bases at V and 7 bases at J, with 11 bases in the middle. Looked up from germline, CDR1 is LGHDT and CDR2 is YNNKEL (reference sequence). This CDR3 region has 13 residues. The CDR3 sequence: CASSQRTNSGYTF. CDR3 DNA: TGTGCCAGCAGCCAAAGGACAAACAGTGGCTACACCTTC.